The 5 T cell receptor beta chains presented below share a single source sample, sequenced in a study of identical twins. TCRdb ran MiXCR on the 5' RACE reads and lists one entry per CDR3 protein. The sample lists 450,000 or so distinct CDR3 sequences, about 14% seen once, with approximately 0.52% in the top ten. These data were also filed under a second study, of yellow fever vaccine responses in identical twins.

The sequenced sample was CD4+ T cells sorted from blood. These receptors all stem from a woman in her late teens or twenties in good health.

The chain recombines TRBV28 with TRBJ2-7, with TRBD1 as a possible D gene (6 bases). This CDR3 is built from 15 residues. Trimming shortened V by 6 bases and J by 4 bases, and 19 bases separated the two germline ends. Germline V gives CDR1 MDHEN, CDR2 SYDVKM. The CDR3 DNA sequence: TGTGCCAGCAGCCCACCTACCCCCGGACAGTACGAGCAGTACTTC. Translation: CASSPPTPGQYEQYF.

V and J are TRBV28 and TRBJ2-3; perhaps D is TRBD1 or TRBD2 (6 bases each). The CDR3 contains 13 residues. The V and J ends lost 10 bases and 7 bases respectively, with 18 bases between them. Germline CDR1 reads MDHEN; CDR2 reads SYDVKM. CDR3 region: CATRLGGRNTQYF. The CDR3 DNA sequence: TGTGCCACCCGGTTAGGGGGGCGTAATACGCAGTATTTT. Full variable domain (remainder filled in from reference TRBV28 and TRBJ2-3): DVKVTQSSRYLVKRTGEKVFLECVQDMDHENMFWYRQDPGLGLRLIYFSYDVKMKEKGDIPEGYSVSREKKERFSLILESASTNQTSMYLCATRLGGRNTQYFGPGTRLTVL.

The genes are TRBV4-1 and TRBJ2-1, with D tentatively TRBD1 or TRBD2 (6 bases each). Germline V CDR1 and CDR2: MGHRA, YSYEKL. CDR3 size: 14 residues. The V gene lost 4 bases and the J gene lost 9 bases, with 16 bases spanning the gap. CDR3 amino acids: CASSLEGVKGEQFF. CDR3 DNA sequence: TGCGCCAGCAGCCTGGAGGGGGTCAAGGGTGAGCAGTTCTTC.

The chain combines TRBV11-2 with TRBJ2-3; D might be TRBD1 (8 bases). CDR3 length equals 16 residues. Germline lookup yields CDR1 SGHAT and CDR2 FQNNGV. The germline V and J ends were trimmed by 0 bases and 6 bases, with 16 bases remaining between them. For the CDR3, the DNA is TGTGCCAGCAGCTTAGACAACAGGGGGAGGGTCGATACGCAGTATTTT. This codes for CASSLDNRGRVDTQYF.

This clonotype occurred a few times. The rearrangement joins TRBV11-2 to TRBJ2-1; 7 bases map to TRBD2. V lost 3 bases and J lost 6; bases outside the gene matches: 20. CDR3 length: 19 residues. The V gene's germline CDR1 is SGHAT and CDR2 FQNNGV. Here the CDR3 reads CASSFTTAQPGLLVNEQFF. The CDR3 DNA follows: TGTGCCAGCAGCTTCACTACCGCCCAGCCGGGACTATTAGTCAATGAGCAGTTCTTC.